This TCR beta chain was captured in a study of control samples from healthy donors and cancer patients. The table came from immunoSEQ multiplex PCR; TCRdb's copy has only in-frame clones and leaves some out. The sample has 130,000 to 150,000 clones, 90% to 95% seen once. The CDR3 totals 15 residues. With V trimmed by 3 bases and J by 6 bases, 3 bases remained unmatched. Germline V gene data show CDR1 as SGHVS and CDR2 as FQNEAQ. The sequencing sample was made of blood. This receptor was identified in a young man in good health. The chain uses TRBV7-8 and TRBJ2-1; 12 nucleotides line up with TRBD2. CDR3 in amino acids: CASSFQLAGGNEQFF. In DNA form, the CDR3 reads TGTGCCAGCAGCTTCCAACTAGCGGGGGGCAATGAGCAGTTCTTC.